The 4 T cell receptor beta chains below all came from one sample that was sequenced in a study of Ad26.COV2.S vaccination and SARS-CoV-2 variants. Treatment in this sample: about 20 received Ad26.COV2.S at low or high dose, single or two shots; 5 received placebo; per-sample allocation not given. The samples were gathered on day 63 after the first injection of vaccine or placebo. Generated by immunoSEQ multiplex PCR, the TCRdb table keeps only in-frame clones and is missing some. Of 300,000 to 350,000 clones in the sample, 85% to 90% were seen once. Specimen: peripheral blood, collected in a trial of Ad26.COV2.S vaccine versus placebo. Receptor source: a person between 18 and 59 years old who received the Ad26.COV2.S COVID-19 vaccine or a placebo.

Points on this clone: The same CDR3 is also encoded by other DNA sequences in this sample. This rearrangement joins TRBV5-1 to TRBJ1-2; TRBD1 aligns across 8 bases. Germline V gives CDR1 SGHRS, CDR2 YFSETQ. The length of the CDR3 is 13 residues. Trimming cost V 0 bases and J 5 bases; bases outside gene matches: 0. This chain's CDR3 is CASSLGTGYGYTF. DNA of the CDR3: TGCGCCAGCAGCTTGGGGACAGGGTATGGCTACACCTTC.

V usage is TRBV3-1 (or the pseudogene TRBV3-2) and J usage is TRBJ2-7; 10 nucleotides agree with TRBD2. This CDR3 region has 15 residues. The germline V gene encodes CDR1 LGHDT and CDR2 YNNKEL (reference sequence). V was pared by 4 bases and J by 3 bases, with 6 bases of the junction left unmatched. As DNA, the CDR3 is TGTGCCAGCAGCCGCGGACTAGCGGAGAACTACGAGCAGTACTTC. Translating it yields CASSRGLAENYEQYF.

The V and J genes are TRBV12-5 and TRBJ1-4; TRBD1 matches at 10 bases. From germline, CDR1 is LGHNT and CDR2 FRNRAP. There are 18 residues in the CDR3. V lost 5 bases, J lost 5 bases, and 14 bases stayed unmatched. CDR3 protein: CASGSNWDRGKGNEKLFF. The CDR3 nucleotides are TGTGCTAGTGGTAGCAATTGGGACAGGGGAAAGGGGAATGAAAAACTGTTTTTT.

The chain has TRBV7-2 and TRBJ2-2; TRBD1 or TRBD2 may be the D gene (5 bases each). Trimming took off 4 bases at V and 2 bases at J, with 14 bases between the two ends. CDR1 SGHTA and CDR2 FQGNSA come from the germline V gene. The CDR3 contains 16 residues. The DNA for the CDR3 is TGTGCCAGCAGCTCTACCGGGACCGTTAACACCGGGGAGCTGTTTTTT. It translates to CASSSTGTVNTGELFF.